This TCR beta chain was profiled in a study of response to subunit inactivated influenza vaccine. This clonotype was found many times. Its target is unknown. Study-wide results and limits: Researchers suggested that each seasonal influenza vaccination recruits few new T cells.

This CDR3 comprises 14 residues. Germline lookup yields CDR1 MNHEY and CDR2 SMNVEV (reference sequence). Unmatched junction bases numbered 5, after V lost 2 bases and J lost 9 bases. TCRdb reprocessed the RT-PCR reads via MiXCR and lists one record per CDR3 protein. The table records more than 200,000 distinct CDR3 sequences, 9% to 15% of them present only once. The material was non-naive T cells sorted from PBMCs, obtained approximately 15 days before vaccination. This rearrangement joins TRBV27 to TRBJ2-1; 9 nucleotides align to TRBD2. This TCR was sampled from a man between 50 and 59 years old who received an inactivated influenza vaccine. Here the CDR3 DNA reads TGTGCCAGCAGTTTAGCGGGGGGGCCGGGTGAGCAGTTCTTC. This translates into CASSLAGGPGEQFF.